The 28 T cell receptor beta chains reported below all come from one sample, sequenced in a study of control samples from healthy donors and cancer patients. Only in-frame clones appear in the TCRdb table, and some are missing; sequencing was by immunoSEQ multiplex PCR. The repertoire holds roughly 130,000 clones, with just over 90% as singletons. The sequencing sample was made of PBMCs. The receptors originated from a man in his fifties with head and neck cancer.

The chain recombines TRBV7-2 with TRBJ2-4; D is undetermined. V shed 1 base and J shed 4 bases, with 8 bases lying between them. Germline CDR1 is SGHTA and CDR2 is FQGNSA. The CDR3 runs to 14 residues. The CDR3 region has the DNA TGTGCCAGCAGCTTAGAACTACTTAAAAACATTCAGTACTTC. Protein sequence: CASSLELLKNIQYF.

The rearrangement links TRBV27 to TRBJ1-1; D might be TRBD1 (5 bases). CDR3 length equals 15 residues. CDR1 and CDR2 from the germline V gene are MNHEY and SMNVEV (reference sequence). Trimming shortened V by 5 bases and J by 5 bases, and 18 bases separated the two germline ends. The CDR3: CASSLNRGWVTEAFF. CDR3 bases: TGTGCCAGCAGTCTAAACCGGGGCTGGGTGACTGAAGCTTTCTTT.

This rearrangement joins TRBV19 to TRBJ1-5; tentatively, D is TRBD1 (6 bases). Germline CDR1 LNHDA, CDR2 SQIVND (reference sequence). The V end lost 6 bases, the J end lost 6 bases, and 21 bases lay between the germline ends. The CDR3 totals 16 residues. The CDR3 nucleotides read TGTGCCAGTAGCGGGGGGCTTCGGTGGCCTGGTCAGCCCCAGCATTTT. Translating gives CASSGGLRWPGQPQHF.

This chain uses TRBV2 with TRBJ1-1, with D unresolved. V lost 6 bases to trimming and J lost 4 bases, with 12 bases between them. CDR1 SNHLY and CDR2 FYNNEI come from the germline V gene. The CDR3 has 13 residues. This chain's CDR3 is CASRREVGTEAFF. CDR3 in DNA: TGTGCCAGCAGGCGAGAAGTTGGCACTGAAGCTTTCTTT.

The chain carries TRBV11-2 and TRBJ2-7; 7 bases line up with TRBD2. The CDR3 is 14 amino acids. The J segment lost 5 bases and the V segment lost 2 bases, leaving 6 bases of the junction unmatched. From germline, CDR1 is SGHAT and CDR2 FQNNGV. CDR3 sequence reads: CASSLLGTSDEQYF. The CDR3 coding sequence is TGTGCCAGCAGCTTACTGGGTACTAGCGACGAGCAGTACTTC.

This clone was seen a single time. This sequence joins TRBV6-5 and TRBJ2-5, with no clear D. The V end was cut by 5 bases, the J end by 5 bases, with 9 bases between. Germline values: CDR1 MNHEY, CDR2 SVGAGI. This CDR3 is 12 amino acids long. CDR3 DNA: TGTGCCAGCAGTCTTAACCGGGAGACCCAGTACTTC. It translates to CASSLNRETQYF.

The chain recombines TRBV5-5 with TRBJ2-7, with 11 bases that match TRBD2. This CDR3 has 14 amino acids. The germline gives CDR1 SGHKS, CDR2 YYEKEE (reference sequence). The J segment lost 4 bases and the V segment lost 2 bases, leaving 2 bases of the junction unmatched. The CDR3 DNA reads as TGTGCCAGCAGCTTTAGCGGGGGGGCATACGAGCAGTACTTC. Protein: CASSFSGGAYEQYF.

This chain connects TRBV6-5 to TRBJ2-1; D might be TRBD1 (5 bases). The CDR3 runs to 16 residues. Germline lookup yields CDR1 MNHEY and CDR2 SVGAGI. V was trimmed by 1 base and J by 5 bases, leaving 15 bases between them. In DNA form, the CDR3 reads TGTGCCAGCAGTTACTTGACAGAATCCATAGACAATGAGCAGTTCTTC. Its protein is CASSYLTESIDNEQFF.

On this clone: A read error may produce the germline difference seen at one junction end. The CDR3: CASGYGGGGYEQYF. CDR3 sequence (DNA): TGTGCCAGCGGTTACGGGGGGGGCGGTTACGAGCAGTACTTC. J is TRBJ2-7 and V is TRBV6-5; 8 bases align to TRBD2. Germline CDR1 and CDR2: MNHEY and SVGAGI. CDR3 length: 14 amino acids.

The chain couples TRBV6-5 to TRBJ2-7; 7 bases line up with TRBD2. The CDR3 has 13 residues. V was clipped by 6 bases and J by 6 bases; unmatched bases: 8. The germline V gene encodes CDR1 MNHEY and CDR2 SVGAGI. DNA of the CDR3: TGTGCCAGCAGAGGAGCGGGGTTCGCCGAGCAGTACTTC. Translation: CASRGAGFAEQYF.

This chain links TRBV5-6 with TRBJ2-1; 13 bases are shared with TRBD2. Germline CDR1 SGHDT, CDR2 YYEEEE. The CDR3 spans 18 residues. The ends lost 3 bases at V and 3 bases at J; junction bases unmatched: 9. CDR3 loop: CASSSIGTSGALYNEQFF. The CDR3 nucleotides are TGTGCCAGCAGCTCGATTGGGACTAGCGGGGCCCTCTACAATGAGCAGTTCTTC. Together with reference TRBV5-6 and TRBJ2-1, the CDR3 gives the full variable domain: DAGVTQSPTHLIKTRGQQVTLRCSPKSGHDTVSWYQQALGQGPQFIFQYYEEEERQRGNFPDRFSGHQFPNYSSELNVNALLLGDSALYLCASSSIGTSGALYNEQFFGPGTRLTVL.

This clone was detected only once. V usage is TRBV4-2 and J usage is TRBJ2-3, with 8 bases aligning to TRBD2. V trimming: 1 base; J trimming: 1 base; junction bases outside the gene matches: 1. Germline CDR1 LGHNA, CDR2 YNFKEQ. The CDR3 runs 15 residues. DNA of the CDR3: TGTGCCAGCAGCCAAGCAGCGGGGGGCACAGATACGCAGTATTTT. Translating gives CASSQAAGGTDTQYF.

Here the CDR3 DNA reads TGTGCCAGTAGTAGGCAGGGGTCGAACTATGGCTACACCTTC. Translation: CASSRQGSNYGYTF. V is TRBV19 and J is TRBJ1-2; maybe TRBD1 (6 bases). The CDR3 totals 14 residues. In germline, CDR1 is LNHDA, CDR2 SQIVND (reference sequence). Trimming removed 4 bases from V and 2 bases from J, with 11 bases in between. The complete variable domain, with remaining parts taken from reference TRBV19 and TRBJ1-2, reads DGGITQSPKYLFRKEGQNVTLSCEQNLNHDAMYWYRQDPGQGLRLIYYSQIVNDFQKGDIAEGYSVSREKKESFPLTVTSAQKNPTAFYLCASSRQGSNYGYTFGSGTRLTVV.

The chain employs TRBV10-3 and TRBJ1-1, with TRBD1 matching over 11 bases. V gave up 6 bases and J gave up 4 bases; unmatched junction bases: 4. This CDR3 comprises 14 residues. Germline V gene sequence: CDR1 ENHRY, CDR2 SYGVKD. The CDR3 nucleotides read TGTGCCATCAGCGGACAGGGGGCGGGCACTGAAGCTTTCTTT. Its protein product is CAISGQGAGTEAFF.

This chain uses TRBV6-5 with TRBJ2-1, with 15 positions matching TRBD2. V lost 10 bases to trimming and J lost 10 bases; unmatched junction nucleotides: 8. In germline, CDR1 is MNHEY, CDR2 SVGAGI. There are 14 residues in the CDR3. The CDR3 sequence is CATGGLAGGQEQFF. In DNA form, the CDR3 reads TGTGCCACGGGAGGACTAGCGGGGGGGCAGGAGCAGTTCTTC.

The V gene is TRBV18, the J gene TRBJ1-1; a possible D gene is TRBD1 (5 bases). Germline CDR1 reads KGHSH; CDR2 reads LQKENI. The CDR3 is made up of 13 amino acids. Trimming shortened V by 4 bases and J by 1 base, and 7 bases separated the two germline ends. The CDR3 loop reads CASSLGQNTEAFF. The CDR3 DNA follows: TGTGCCAGCTCACTGGGGCAGAACACTGAAGCTTTCTTT.

This clone was counted between two and nine times. This chain uses TRBV4-2 with TRBJ1-1; 7 nucleotides agree with TRBD1. Germline CDR1 LGHNA, CDR2 YNFKEQ. After removal of 0 bases from V and 4 bases from J, the junction contained 8 bases not matched to a gene. CDR3 size: 16 residues. The CDR3 region is CASSQDDREGTTEAFF. The DNA for the CDR3 is TGTGCCAGCAGCCAAGATGACAGGGAAGGAACCACTGAAGCTTTCTTT.

CDR3 loop: CASSITPLTGVGYNEQFF. DNA for the CDR3: TGTGCCAGCAGCATCACACCGCTCACAGGGGTTGGCTACAATGAGCAGTTCTTC. The genes are TRBV7-2 and TRBJ2-1; TRBD1 aligns across 7 bases. The CDR3 is 18 amino acids. CDR1 is SGHTA and CDR2 is FQGNSA in the germline V gene. After removal of 5 bases from V and 3 bases from J, the junction contained 16 bases not matched to a gene.

The CDR3 nucleotides are TGCGCCAGCAGTCGACAGGGTGGAAACAATCAGCCCCAGCATTTT. Residues: CASSRQGGNNQPQHF. The chain is built from TRBV4-1 and TRBJ1-5, with TRBD1 matching 7 bases. Germline values: CDR1 MGHRA, CDR2 YSYEKL. This CDR3 is 15 amino acids long. V shed 6 bases and J 3 bases; nucleotides not matched to a gene: 8.

The V and J genes are TRBV6-5 and TRBJ2-5; D is unclear. V lost 0 bases and J 3 bases, leaving 8 bases between the germline ends. Germline CDR1 and CDR2: MNHEY and SVGAGI. The CDR3 runs to 14 residues. The DNA of the CDR3 is TGTGCCAGCAGTTACTCGACTGCTGAAGAGACCCAGTACTTC. Translating it yields CASSYSTAEETQYF.

This chain joins TRBV5-1 and TRBJ2-1; no definite D call. The germline gives CDR1 SGHRS, CDR2 YFSETQ. V lost 1 base and J lost 10, with 6 bases in between. The CDR3 has 11 residues. The CDR3: CASSLTREQFF. The CDR3, as DNA: TGCGCCAGCAGCTTGACTCGGGAGCAGTTCTTC.

V gene TRBV7-8 combines with J gene TRBJ2-7; TRBD1 aligns across 12 bases. Germline V lookup: CDR1 SGHVS, CDR2 FQNEAQ. This CDR3 has 16 residues. J was trimmed by 5 bases and V by 5 bases; bases with no gene match: 10. Here the CDR3 reads CASSPGQGAPGHEQYF. In DNA, the CDR3 is TGTGCCAGCAGCCCGGGACAGGGGGCCCCAGGACACGAGCAGTACTTC.

The chain combines TRBV5-1 with TRBJ2-2; tentatively, D is TRBD1 (6 bases). Trimming took off 3 bases at V and 5 bases at J, with 11 bases between the two ends. The CDR3 spans 14 residues. CDR1 is SGHRS and CDR2 is YFSETQ in the germline V gene. This CDR3 is CASSSGQKTGELFF. The CDR3 nucleotides are TGCGCCAGCAGCTCCGGACAGAAGACCGGGGAGCTGTTTTTT.

The chain is built from TRBV11-3 and TRBJ1-1; D is unresolved. The CDR3 is 13 residues long. Trimming left V 1 base short and J 3 bases short, with 6 bases between. Per germline, CDR1 SGHNT and CDR2 YENEEA. The CDR3 loop is CASSLGRHTEAFF. Here the CDR3 DNA reads TGTGCCAGCAGCTTAGGCAGGCACACTGAAGCTTTCTTT.

J is TRBJ1-3 and V is TRBV28; no clear D. Deletions cut 6 bases from V and 0 bases from J, with 9 bases between. The germline V gene encodes CDR1 MDHEN and CDR2 SYDVKM. The CDR3 covers 14 residues. CDR3 sequence reads: CASSEPSSGNTIYF. The CDR3 DNA sequence: TGTGCCAGCAGCGAACCGAGCTCTGGAAACACCATATATTTT. Using reference TRBV28 and TRBJ1-3 for the parts outside the CDR3, the full variable domain is DVKVTQSSRYLVKRTGEKVFLECVQDMDHENMFWYRQDPGLGLRLIYFSYDVKMKEKGDIPEGYSVSREKKERFSLILESASTNQTSMYLCASSEPSSGNTIYFGEGSWLTVV.

The rearrangement links TRBV7-2 to TRBJ2-3; D unclear. CDR1 is SGHTA, CDR2 FQGNSA, per germline. There are 12 residues in the CDR3. Deletions cut 5 bases from V and 2 bases from J, with 5 bases between. Here the CDR3 reads CASSPPTDTQYF. The CDR3 DNA sequence: TGTGCCAGCAGCCCGCCCACAGATACGCAGTATTTT.

The rearrangement uses TRBV30 and TRBJ2-7; unclear D gene. V lost 5 bases, J lost 0 bases, and 26 bases lay in between. CDR3 size: 18 residues. From germline, CDR1 is GTSNPN and CDR2 SVGIG (reference sequence). The CDR3 region is CAWGTQRLSRAYSYEQYF. The DNA of the CDR3 is TGTGCCTGGGGCACTCAACGTCTAAGTAGGGCCTACTCCTACGAGCAGTACTTC.

The rearrangement joins TRBV11-2 to TRBJ2-7, with TRBD2 as a possible D gene (6 bases). This CDR3 spans 14 amino acids. Between the trimmed V and J ends, which lost 5 bases and 2 bases, there was a span of 13 bases. Germline V lookup: CDR1 SGHAT, CDR2 FQNNGV. Here the CDR3 reads CASSPTGTAYEQYF. DNA of the CDR3: TGTGCCAGCAGCCCAACCGGGACTGCCTACGAGCAGTACTTC.